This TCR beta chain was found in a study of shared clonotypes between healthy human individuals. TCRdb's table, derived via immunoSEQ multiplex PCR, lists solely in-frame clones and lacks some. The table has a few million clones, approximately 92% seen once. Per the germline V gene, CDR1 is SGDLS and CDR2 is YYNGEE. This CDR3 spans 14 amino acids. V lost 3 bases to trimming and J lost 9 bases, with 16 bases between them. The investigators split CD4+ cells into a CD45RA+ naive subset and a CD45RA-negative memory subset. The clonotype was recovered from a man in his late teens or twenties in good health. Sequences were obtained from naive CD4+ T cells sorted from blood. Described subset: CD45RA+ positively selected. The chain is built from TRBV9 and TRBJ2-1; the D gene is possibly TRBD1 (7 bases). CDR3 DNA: TGTGCCAGCAGCGCAAACCCAGGGGGAGGTGAGCAGTTCTTC. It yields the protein CASSANPGGGEQFF. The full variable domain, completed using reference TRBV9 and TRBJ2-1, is DSGVTQTPKHLITATGQRVTLRCSPRSGDLSVYWYQQSLDQGLQFLIQYYNGEERAKGNILERFSAQQFPDLHSELNLSSLELGDSALYFCASSANPGGGEQFFGPGTRLTVL.